The 29 T cell receptor beta chains given below trace back to one sample, sequenced in a study of T cells in Graves' hyperthyroidism and ophthalmopathy. Amplification yielded TCR beta CDR3 regions, with RNA transcripts as the source. RT-PCR in the first round (using the HTBI primer set) targeted the TCR CDR3. TCRdb used MiXCR to reprocess the multiplex PCR reads, holding one entry per CDR3 protein. The repertoire includes about 720,000 distinct CDR3 sequences, over 15% of them detected once, and about 8.4% sits in the top ten. Sequencing input: blood. The receptors originated from a man between 18 and 29 years old with Graves' hyperthyroidism.

This sequence joins TRBV5-8 and TRBJ2-3; D might be TRBD1 (6 bases). V lost 4 bases to trimming and J lost 0 bases, with 12 bases between them. Per the germline V gene, CDR1 is SGHTS and CDR2 is YDEGEE. CDR3 length: 15 amino acids. Here the CDR3 reads CASSLGQQSTDTQYF. The CDR3 bases are TGTGCCAGCAGCCTAGGACAGCAGAGCACAGATACGCAGTATTTT.

This clonotype was seen repeatedly, ten times or more. The chain is built from TRBV6-1 and TRBJ1-1, with a tentative D call TRBD1 (5 bases). V gave up 6 bases and J gave up 1 base, with 12 bases separating them. The CDR3 runs 14 residues. CDR1 and CDR2 from the germline V gene are MNHNS and SASEGT. The CDR3 nucleotides read TGTGCCAGCAGCCTGGGACTTACGAACACTGAAGCTTTCTTT. It specifies CASSLGLTNTEAFF.

This clonotype came up a few times. This rearrangement joins TRBV6-5 to TRBJ2-1; possibly TRBD2 for D (5 bases). Germline V gene data show CDR1 as MNHEY and CDR2 as SVGAGI. The CDR3 runs to 14 residues. The V gene lost 2 bases and the J gene lost 6 bases, with 11 bases spanning the gap. This chain's CDR3 is CASSYLGAGNEQFF. The DNA for the CDR3 is TGTGCCAGCAGTTACCTGGGAGCAGGCAATGAGCAGTTCTTC.

V usage is TRBV27 and J usage is TRBJ2-7; 8 bases are a match to TRBD1. Germline loops: CDR1 MNHEY, CDR2 SMNVEV (reference sequence). The CDR3 is made up of 14 amino acids. The trim removed 5 bases at V and 4 bases at J, leaving 7 bases unmatched. CDR3 DNA sequence: TGTGCCAGCAGTCCCCTCACAGGGGGGTACGAGCAGTACTTC. Protein product: CASSPLTGGYEQYF.

This clonotype occurred many times. The rearrangement joins TRBV7-2 to TRBJ2-7, with a possible D match to TRBD2 (6 bases). This CDR3 has 12 amino acids. Germline V gene data show CDR1 as SGHTA and CDR2 as FQGNSA. V gave up 3 bases and J gave up 6 bases, with 9 bases separating them. CDR3 bases: TGTGCCAGCAGCTTCCCCGGGGGCGAGCAGTACTTC. Its translation: CASSFPGGEQYF.

This clonotype was detected many times. The chain couples TRBV11-1 to TRBJ2-7; a weak D match, TRBD1 (5 bases). CDR1 SGHAT and CDR2 FQDESV come from the germline V gene (reference sequence). The V end lost 5 bases, the J end lost 3 bases, and 11 bases lay between the germline ends. This CDR3 has 13 amino acids. The CDR3 spells CASSQTGDYEQYF. CDR3 sequence (DNA): TGTGCCAGCAGCCAAACAGGCGACTACGAGCAGTACTTC.

The V gene is TRBV7-6, the J gene TRBJ2-7; D is unclear. Trimming left V 5 bases short and J 2 bases short, with 10 bases between. The CDR3 spans 13 residues. Germline assignment: CDR1 SGHVS and CDR2 FNYEAQ. CDR3 DNA: TGTGCCAGCAGCCCCTTCTCTACCTACGAGCAGTACTTC. The encoded protein is CASSPFSTYEQYF.

This clonotype was detected ten times or more. The chain recombines TRBV20-1 with TRBJ2-1; 8 bases fit TRBD2. Germline V gives CDR1 DFQATT, CDR2 SNEGSKA (reference sequence). The CDR3 covers 15 residues. V gave up 3 bases and J gave up 3 bases; unmatched junction bases: 7. The CDR3 region has the DNA TGCAGTGCTAGCGATACTAGCGGCCGCTACAATGAGCAGTTCTTC. This gives the protein CSASDTSGRYNEQFF.

This clonotype was counted at least ten times. The chain links TRBV5-1 to TRBJ1-2; no clear D gene. The germline V and J ends were trimmed by 1 base and 4 bases, with 14 bases remaining between them. Germline CDR1 reads SGHRS; CDR2 reads YFSETQ. This CDR3 has 15 amino acids. The CDR3, as DNA: TGCGCCAGCAGCTTGAGCGAGCCCACAGTCTATGGCTACACCTTC. This codes for CASSLSEPTVYGYTF.

The rearrangement links TRBV6-5 to TRBJ2-7, with 9 bases aligning to TRBD2. V was pared by 0 bases and J by 2 bases, with 2 bases of the junction left unmatched. The CDR3 length is 15 residues. Germline CDR1 is MNHEY and CDR2 is SVGAGI. This CDR3 is CASSYSSGRTYEQYF. CDR3 DNA: TGTGCCAGCAGTTACTCCAGCGGGAGGACCTACGAGCAGTACTTC.

Notes on this clonotype: A single base separates this from a much larger clone, so it may be a read error. The J gene is TRBJ2-1, the V gene TRBV28; TRBD1 matches at 9 bases. CDR1 is MDHEN and CDR2 is SYDVKM in the germline V gene. This CDR3 comprises 13 residues. The CDR3 nucleotides are TGTGCCAGACCGGGACAGGGTTACAGTGAGCAGTTCTTC. Its translation is CARPGQGYSEQFF. The full variable domain, with the rest looked up from reference TRBV28 and TRBJ2-1, is DVKVTQSSRYLVKRTGEKVFLECVQDMDHENMFWYRQDPGLGLRLIYFSYDVKMKEKGDIPEGYSVSREKKERFSLILESASTNQTSMYLCARPGQGYSEQFFGPGTRLTVL.

This clonotype was observed a few times. The rearrangement joins TRBV20-1 to TRBJ1-2, with D possibly TRBD1 on 6 matching bases. The V gene's germline CDR1 is DFQATT and CDR2 SNEGSKA (reference sequence). This CDR3 comprises 13 residues. Trimming took 4 bases from V and 8 from J, leaving 17 bases between them. The CDR3 protein is CSATRQALGGYTF. The CDR3 DNA sequence: TGCAGTGCTACCCGACAGGCCCTCGGGGGCTACACCTTC.

The sample holds a few counts of this clonotype. The rearrangement joins TRBV28 to TRBJ2-3, with D possibly being TRBD2 (5 bases). Germline CDR1 and CDR2: MDHEN and SYDVKM. V lost 4 bases and J lost 2, with 13 bases in between. This CDR3 is 15 amino acids long. The CDR3 DNA reads as TGTGCCAGCAGTTCACTGGGGAGACACACAGATACGCAGTATTTT. This codes for CASSSLGRHTDTQYF.

J is TRBJ2-7 and V is TRBV6-1, with 13 bases identical to TRBD2. CDR1 and CDR2 (germline): MNHNS, SASEGT. Trimming cost V 8 bases and J 6 bases; bases outside gene matches: 13. The CDR3 runs 16 residues. This CDR3 is CASRRAGLAGAGEQYF. CDR3 bases: TGTGCCAGCCGAAGGGCCGGACTAGCGGGGGCGGGCGAGCAGTACTTC.

V is TRBV9 and J is TRBJ2-7, with D tentatively TRBD1 (6 bases). V lost 6 bases, J lost 1 base, and 14 bases lay in between. The CDR3 spans 14 residues. Germline V gene sequence: CDR1 SGDLS, CDR2 YYNGEE. CDR3 residues: CASNLGGPSYEQYF. The CDR3 DNA reads as TGTGCCAGCAATTTAGGGGGACCATCCTACGAGCAGTACTTC. The full variable domain, completed using reference TRBV9 and TRBJ2-7, is DSGVTQTPKHLITATGQRVTLRCSPRSGDLSVYWYQQSLDQGLQFLIQYYNGEERAKGNILERFSAQQFPDLHSELNLSSLELGDSALYFCASNLGGPSYEQYFGPGTRLTVT.

This clonotype was recorded at least ten times. The chain couples TRBV7-9 to TRBJ2-1; no reliable D call. V was cut by 1 base and J by 4 bases, with 11 bases left in between. The CDR3 covers 15 residues. In germline, CDR1 is SEHNR, CDR2 FQNEAQ (reference sequence). As DNA, the CDR3 is TGTGCCAGCAGCTTAGAAGTCACGGGTTACAATGAGCAGTTCTTC. This sequence encodes CASSLEVTGYNEQFF.

In the case of this clonotype: A read error may produce the germline difference seen at one junction end. The chain uses TRBV12-3 or TRBV12-4 and TRBJ2-5, with 11 bases fitting TRBD2. The CDR3 extends over 16 amino acids. CDR3 bases: TGCGCCAGCAGCCAACCGACTAGCGGGAACCAAGAGACCCAGTACTTC. Translating it yields CASSQPTSGNQETQYF.

This clonotype has at least ten counts. The chain carries TRBV7-8 and TRBJ2-3; D uncertain. CDR3 size: 11 residues. Germline CDR1 reads SGHVS; CDR2 reads FQNEAQ. The V and J ends lost 2 bases and 5 bases respectively, with 2 bases between them. DNA of the CDR3: TGTGCCAGCAGCTTAAAAGATACGCAGTATTTT. Translated, it gives CASSLKDTQYF.

This clonotype occurred a few times. Written as DNA, the CDR3 is TGTGCCATCCAAATAGCGGGGCACAATGAGCAGTTCTTC. Translation: CAIQIAGHNEQFF. This sequence joins TRBV10-3 and TRBJ2-1; 8 nucleotides line up with TRBD2. CDR3 length equals 13 residues. The germline V gene has CDR1 ENHRY and CDR2 SYGVKD. V shed 8 bases and J 5 bases; nucleotides not matched to a gene: 5.

This sequence joins TRBV28 and TRBJ1-4; 8 positions match TRBD1. With 6 bases clipped from V and 4 bases from J, the junction kept 4 bases outside the gene matches. This CDR3 is built from 14 residues. From germline, CDR1 is MDHEN and CDR2 SYDVKM. CDR3: CASRATGGNEKLFF. Written as DNA, the CDR3 is TGTGCCAGCAGGGCCACAGGGGGTAATGAAAAACTGTTTTTT. Full variable domain (rest looked up from reference TRBV28 and TRBJ1-4): DVKVTQSSRYLVKRTGEKVFLECVQDMDHENMFWYRQDPGLGLRLIYFSYDVKMKEKGDIPEGYSVSREKKERFSLILESASTNQTSMYLCASRATGGNEKLFFGSGTQLSVL.

The table lists this clonotype with a few counts. The chain couples TRBV5-6 to TRBJ2-7, with a tentative D call TRBD1 (6 bases). V was shortened by 5 bases and J by 2 bases, with 14 bases between the two germline ends. Germline V lookup: CDR1 SGHDT, CDR2 YYEEEE. The CDR3 is 14 amino acids. Here the CDR3 DNA reads TGTGCCAGCAGGGATAGAAGGGACACCTACGAGCAGTACTTC. Translating it yields CASRDRRDTYEQYF.

This clonotype was detected many times. The V and J genes are TRBV20-1 and TRBJ2-1, with TRBD2 identical over 13 bases. The CDR3 spans 14 residues. From germline, CDR1 is DFQATT and CDR2 SNEGSKA (reference sequence). V was clipped by 6 bases and J by 8 bases; unmatched bases: 7. This CDR3 reads CSATGTSGIDEQFF. The DNA of the CDR3 is TGCAGTGCGACCGGGACTAGCGGGATTGATGAGCAGTTCTTC.

This clonotype was observed a few times. This chain uses TRBV6-1 with TRBJ2-5, with unresolved D. CDR1 MNHNS and CDR2 SASEGT come from the germline V gene. This CDR3 is built from 17 residues. With 5 bases removed from V and 0 bases from J, the gap between germline ends came to 19 bases. The CDR3 region is CASSPKSFGTNQETQYF. The CDR3 nucleotides read TGTGCCAGCAGTCCAAAAAGCTTCGGCACCAACCAAGAGACCCAGTACTTC.

In this sample, this clonotype turned up once. This may be a read error, as it is one base from a much larger clone. This chain links TRBV27 with TRBJ2-7; no clear D. The V end lost 4 bases, the J end lost 1 base, and 14 bases lay between the germline ends. Germline CDR1 MNHEY, CDR2 SMNVEV (reference sequence). CDR3 length: 15 residues. CDR3 nucleotide sequence: TGTGCCAGCAGTTACCCCCGGACGGCGTCCTACGAGCAGTACTTC. The encoded protein is CASSYPRTASYEQYF.

Only a few counts were recorded for this clonotype. The genes are TRBV4-2 and TRBJ2-7; 9 nucleotides agree with TRBD2. The CDR3 has 16 residues. V shed 0 bases and J 1 base; nucleotides not matched to a gene: 4. CDR1 and CDR2 (germline): LGHNA, YNFKEQ. CDR3 protein: CASSQDWAGGSYEQYF. CDR3 DNA sequence: TGTGCCAGCAGCCAAGATTGGGCGGGAGGGTCCTACGAGCAGTACTTC.

The DNA for the CDR3 is TGTGCCATCAGAACTAGCGGGAGTGGAGATACGCAGTATTTT. As protein: CAIRTSGSGDTQYF. The genes are TRBV10-3 and TRBJ2-3, with 11 bases aligning to TRBD2. The ends lost 6 bases at V and 5 bases at J; junction bases unmatched: 4. Per germline, CDR1 ENHRY and CDR2 SYGVKD. This CDR3 contains 14 residues.

This clonotype was seen repeatedly, ten times or more. The rearrangement links TRBV28 to TRBJ2-6; the match to TRBD1 covers 8 bases. Germline loops: CDR1 MDHEN, CDR2 SYDVKM. This CDR3 has 17 residues. Trimming at V came to 5 bases and at J to 2 bases, leaving 8 bases not matched to a gene. CDR3 nucleotide sequence: TGTGCCAGCAGTCTTTCTTCCAGGGGGCCTGGGGCCAACGTCCTGACTTTC. The encoded protein is CASSLSSRGPGANVLTF.

This clonotype was counted many times. The V call is TRBV2, the J call TRBJ1-6, with D perhaps matching TRBD1 (6 bases). CDR1 and CDR2 from the germline V gene are SNHLY and FYNNEI. Trimming removed 5 bases at V and 8 bases at J, with 13 bases between. This CDR3 has 14 amino acids. The CDR3 nucleotides are TGTGCCAGCAGTCCTACAGGGACGGATTCACCCCTCCACTTT. The encoded protein is CASSPTGTDSPLHF.

The chain links TRBV20-1 to TRBJ1-4; 8 nucleotides align to TRBD1. The ends lost 5 bases at V and 7 bases at J; junction bases unmatched: 9. The CDR3 is 14 amino acids. Germline V lookup: CDR1 DFQATT, CDR2 SNEGSKA (reference sequence). The CDR3: CSASRGRVGEKLFF. CDR3 DNA: TGCAGTGCTTCCAGGGGGCGGGTGGGTGAAAAACTGTTTTTT.